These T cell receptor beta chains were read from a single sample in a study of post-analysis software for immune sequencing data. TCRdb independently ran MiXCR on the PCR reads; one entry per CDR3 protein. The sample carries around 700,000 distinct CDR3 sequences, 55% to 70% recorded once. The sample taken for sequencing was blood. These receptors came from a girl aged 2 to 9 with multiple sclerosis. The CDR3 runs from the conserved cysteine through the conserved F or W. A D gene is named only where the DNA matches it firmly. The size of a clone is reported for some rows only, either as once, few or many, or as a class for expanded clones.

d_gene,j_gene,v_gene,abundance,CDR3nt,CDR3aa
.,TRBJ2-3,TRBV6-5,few,TGTGCCAGCAGTTACTCGAGAACAGCTAGTCAGGATACGCAGTATTTT,CASSYSRTASQDTQYF
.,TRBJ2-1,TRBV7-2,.,TGTGCCAGCAGCTACACTAGTGGGAATTACAATGAGCAGTTCTTC,CASSYTSGNYNEQFF
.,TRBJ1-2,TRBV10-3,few,TGTGCCATCAGGGGGCGCGTGGATGGCTACACCTTC,CAIRGRVDGYTF
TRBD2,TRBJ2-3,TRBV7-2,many,TGTGCCAGCAGCTTAGATGCGGGGGGCACAGATACGCAGTATTTT,CASSLDAGGTDTQYF
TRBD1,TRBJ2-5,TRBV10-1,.,TGCGCCAGCAGTGAGGGGACAGAAGAGACCCAGTACTTC,CASSEGTEETQYF
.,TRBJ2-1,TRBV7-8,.,TGTGCCAGCAGCTTAGGGGGGGAAGGACGGTACAATGAGCAGTTCTTC,CASSLGGEGRYNEQFF
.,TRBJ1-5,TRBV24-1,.,TGTGCCACCAGTGAAGGTGTGTCGGGACAGCCCCAGCATTTT,CATSEGVSGQPQHF
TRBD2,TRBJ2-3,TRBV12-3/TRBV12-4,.,TGTGCCAGCAGTCTCCAAGCGGGGACTTCCACAGATACGCAGTATTTT,CASSLQAGTSTDTQYF
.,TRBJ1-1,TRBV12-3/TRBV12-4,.,TGTGCCGGTTGGGAGAACACTGAAGCTTTCTTT,CAGWENTEAFF
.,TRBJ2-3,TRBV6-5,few,TGTGCCAGCAGTTACCAGTCCATGGGGTGGGAGCCCCTACTTGATACGCAGTATTTT,CASSYQSMGWEPLLDTQYF
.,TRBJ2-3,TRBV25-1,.,TGTGCCAGCAGTGACCCGGGGAGGACAGTGAGAACGCAGTATTTT,CASSDPGRTVRTQYF
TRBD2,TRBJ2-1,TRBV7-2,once,TGTGCCAGCAGCTTTAGCGGGGGGGCCTTTGATGAGCAGTTCTTC,CASSFSGGAFDEQFF
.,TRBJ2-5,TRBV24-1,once,TGTGCCACCAGTGATTATCGAAAATTGGGGGGAGATCGGGAGACCCAGTACTTC,CATSDYRKLGGDRETQYF
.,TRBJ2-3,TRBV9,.,TGTGCCAGCAGCGTAGTCGGGGCGAACACAGATACGCAGTATTTT,CASSVVGANTDTQYF
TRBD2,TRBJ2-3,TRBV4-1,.,TGCGCCAGCAGCCCCTTGTCGACTAGCGGGGCTAGCACAGATACGCAGTATTTT,CASSPLSTSGASTDTQYF
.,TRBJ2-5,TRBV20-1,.,TGCAGTGCTAGCCCAGTCTACCAAGAGACCCAGTACTTC,CSASPVYQETQYF
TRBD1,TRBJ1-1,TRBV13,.,TGTGCCAGCAGCCCTCGACAGGGGATGGTAAAGAACACTGAAGCTTTCTTT,CASSPRQGMVKNTEAFF
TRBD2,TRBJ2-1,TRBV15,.,TGTGCCACCAGCGGGACTAGCGGGGGTTACAATGAGCAGTTCTTC,CATSGTSGGYNEQFF
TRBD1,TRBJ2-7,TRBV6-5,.,TGTGCCAGTTACCGGGACAGCTACGAGCAGTACTTC,CASYRDSYEQYF
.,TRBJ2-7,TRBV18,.,TGTGCCAGCTCAGCGGACAGGAGGGGCCCCTACGAGCAGTACTTC,CASSADRRGPYEQYF
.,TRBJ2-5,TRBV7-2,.,TGTGCCAGCAGCCTTGGGTGGTCGGGAGAGACCCAGTACTTC,CASSLGWSGETQYF
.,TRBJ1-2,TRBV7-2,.,TGTGCCAGCAGCCCCGTGCCGGATTTAAGGCATGGCTACACCTTC,CASSPVPDLRHGYTF
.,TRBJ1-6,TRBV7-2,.,TGTGCCAGCAGCGTAAACCGGGCTTTAAATTCACCCCTCCACTTT,CASSVNRALNSPLHF
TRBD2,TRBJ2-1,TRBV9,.,TGTGCCAGCAGCGTACAGGTAGCGGGGGCCGAGTACAATGAGCAGTTCTTC,CASSVQVAGAEYNEQFF
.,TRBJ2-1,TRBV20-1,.,TGCAGTGCTCCCTCCCGCGGGCGCGGCAATGAGCAGTTCTTC,CSAPSRGRGNEQFF
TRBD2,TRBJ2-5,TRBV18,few,TGTGCCAGCTCACCACCGGGGACTAGTTGGGAGACCCAGTACTTC,CASSPPGTSWETQYF
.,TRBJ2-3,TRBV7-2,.,TGTGCCAGCAGCTTAGAGATGGGGCGCACAGATACGCAGTATTTT,CASSLEMGRTDTQYF
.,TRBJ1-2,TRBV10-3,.,TGTGCCATCAGTGAAGAGGATAACTATGGCTACACCTTC,CAISEEDNYGYTF
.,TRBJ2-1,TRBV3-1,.,TGTGCCAGCAGCCAAGATGGGTCAGGGTACAATGAGCAGTTCTTC,CASSQDGSGYNEQFF
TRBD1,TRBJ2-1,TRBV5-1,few,TGCGCCAGCAGCTTGGATGGACAGGGGGTTGGTGAGCAGTTCTTC,CASSLDGQGVGEQFF
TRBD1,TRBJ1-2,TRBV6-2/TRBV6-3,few,TGTGCCAGCAGTTACTCCACAGGGGGCGTGTCCCATGGCTACACCTTC,CASSYSTGGVSHGYTF
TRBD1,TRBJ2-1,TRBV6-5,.,TGTGCCAGCAGTTACCGCCCGACAGGGTCCAATGAGCAGTTCTTC,CASSYRPTGSNEQFF
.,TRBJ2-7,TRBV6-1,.,TGTGCCAGCAGTGAAGAGGCGGCGGGGCCCTACGAGCAGTACTTC,CASSEEAAGPYEQYF
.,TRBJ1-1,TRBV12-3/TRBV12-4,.,TGTGCCAGCAGCCCCACCAGGCATTTTGTAGCTTTCTTT,CASSPTRHFVAFF
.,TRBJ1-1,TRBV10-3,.,TGTGCCATCAGGGACACCACGAACACTGAAGCTTTCTTT,CAIRDTTNTEAFF
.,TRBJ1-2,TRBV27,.,TGTGCCAGCAGTTTATACTGGGGCTCTAACTATGGTTACACCTTC,CASSLYWGSNYGYTF
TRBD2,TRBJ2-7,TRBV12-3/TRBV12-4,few,TGTGCCACCTCCGTAGCGGGAGGGCGACGCGAGCAGTACTTC,CATSVAGGRREQYF
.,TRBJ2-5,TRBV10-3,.,TGTGCCATCAGTGAGTCCGAGACCCAGTACTTC,CAISESETQYF
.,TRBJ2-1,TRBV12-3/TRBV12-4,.,TGTGCCAGCCTAGTTAGGGCAAGGAATGAGCAGTTCTTC,CASLVRARNEQFF
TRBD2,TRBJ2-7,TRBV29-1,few,TGCAGCGTCGCACCGGGACCTAGCGGAGCCAGTTACGAGCAGTACTTC,CSVAPGPSGASYEQYF
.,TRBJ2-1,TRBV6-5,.,TGTGCCAGCAGAGGTCATACGTCGGGGGAGCAGTTCTTC,CASRGHTSGEQFF